This T cell receptor beta chain was captured by sequencing in a study of control samples from healthy donors and cancer patients. Using immunoSEQ multiplex PCR, the repertoire was profiled, and TCRdb retains in-frame clones only, with some absent. The sample lists about 140,000 clones, around nine tenths occurring once. V shed 4 bases, J shed 6 bases, and the junction held 6 bases outside the gene matches. The CDR3 sequence is 14 residues long. The germline CDR1 and CDR2 sequences are SGDLS and YYNGEE. The chain carries TRBV9 and TRBJ2-3; 9 bases are shared with TRBD2. This receptor was obtained from a young man in good health. The sample was blood. CDR3 in DNA: TGTGCCAGCAGCCTTAGCGGGAGTAGGGATACGCAGTATTTT. This translates into CASSLSGSRDTQYF.